The 20 T cell receptor beta chains presented below share a single source sample, sequenced in a study of OX40 agonist ivuxolimab in advanced cancers. Profiling relied on immunoSEQ multiplex PCR, and the TCRdb table lists in-frame clones only, not all of them. The data contain tens of thousands of clones, more than 85% of them singletons. The source material was CD4+ or CD8+ T cells sorted from blood, sampled in a trial of the OX40 agonist ivuxolimab. The receptor source for this set is an adult with an advanced solid tumor such as melanoma, head and neck, liver or kidney cancer.

The V gene is TRBV30, the J gene TRBJ2-3, with 7 bases identical to TRBD1. Germline V gene lookup returns CDR1 GTSNPN and CDR2 SVGIG (reference sequence). V was pared by 0 bases and J by 4 bases, with 7 bases of the junction left unmatched. The CDR3 is 15 amino acids. CDR3 coding DNA: TGTGCCTGGAGTGTACTGACAGGGAAGTCAGATACGCAGTATTTT. Amino acids: CAWSVLTGKSDTQYF.

The rearrangement joins TRBV5-1 to TRBJ2-1, with D perhaps TRBD2 (6 bases). The CDR3 spans 19 residues. Germline loops: CDR1 SGHRS, CDR2 YFSETQ. The germline V and J ends were trimmed by 0 bases and 7 bases, with 26 bases remaining between them. DNA for the CDR3: TGCGCCAGCAGCTTGGGTCGGATCTTAGGCGGGGCTACATGGAATGAGCAGTTCTTC. Protein: CASSLGRILGGATWNEQFF.

J is TRBJ2-7 and V is TRBV28; possibly TRBD2 for D (6 bases). The CDR3 consists of 14 residues. V lost 3 bases and J lost 4, with 13 bases in between. CDR1 is MDHEN, CDR2 SYDVKM, per germline. The CDR3 protein is CASSFGGTPYEQYF. The CDR3 DNA follows: TGTGCCAGCAGTTTTGGAGGGACGCCGTACGAGCAGTACTTC.

This chain links TRBV5-1 with TRBJ1-6; D is undetermined. V lost 4 bases and J 7 bases, leaving 15 bases between the germline ends. The CDR3 sequence is 15 residues long. CDR1 and CDR2 (germline): SGHRS, YFSETQ. The CDR3 spells CASSLDLRQNSPLHF. In DNA form, the CDR3 reads TGCGCCAGCAGCCTTGATTTACGGCAGAATTCACCCCTCCACTTT.

V is TRBV6-1 and J is TRBJ1-5; D is unresolved. V lost 5 bases, J lost 9 bases, and 14 bases lay in between. This CDR3 comprises 13 residues. The V gene's germline CDR1 is MNHNS and CDR2 SASEGT. The CDR3 spells CASSQTRSWPQHF. CDR3 nucleotide sequence: TGTGCCAGCAGTCAGACCCGGTCGTGGCCCCAGCATTTT.

Here the CDR3 reads CASSPTSGGGDEQFF. The CDR3 region has the DNA TGTGCCAGCTCACCGACTAGCGGGGGAGGCGATGAGCAGTTCTTC. V gene TRBV18 combines with J gene TRBJ2-1; 12 nucleotides line up with TRBD2. V trimming: 3 bases; J trimming: 8 bases; junction bases outside the gene matches: 5. The CDR3 contains 15 residues. Germline CDR1 is KGHSH and CDR2 is LQKENI.

The chain is built from TRBV5-6 and TRBJ1-5; D gene ambiguous. The CDR3 is 14 residues long. The V end lost 1 base, the J end lost 5 bases, and 10 bases lay between the germline ends. CDR1 and CDR2 (germline): SGHDT, YYEEEE. The DNA of the CDR3 is TGTGCCAGCAGCTTGAGTGTGTTCGATCAGCCCCAGCATTTT. This codes for CASSLSVFDQPQHF.

This sequence joins TRBV5-6 and TRBJ2-6; D is unresolved. Germline lookup yields CDR1 SGHDT and CDR2 YYEEEE. This CDR3 is 15 amino acids long. V gave up 2 bases and J gave up 0 bases, with 6 bases separating them. CDR3 sequence (DNA): TGTGCCAGCAGCTTTAGGATCTCTGGGGCCAACGTCCTGACTTTC. Protein: CASSFRISGANVLTF. The full variable domain, rest sourced from reference TRBV5-6 and TRBJ2-6, is DAGVTQSPTHLIKTRGQQVTLRCSPKSGHDTVSWYQQALGQGPQFIFQYYEEEERQRGNFPDRFSGHQFPNYSSELNVNALLLGDSALYLCASSFRISGANVLTFGAGSRLTVL.

CDR3: CASSFGTRTEQPQHF. CDR3 coding DNA: TGTGCCAGCAGCTTCGGGACTAGAACGGAGCAGCCCCAGCATTTT. The V call is TRBV7-8, the J call TRBJ1-5, with D maybe TRBD1 (5 bases). Germline CDR1 reads SGHVS; CDR2 reads FQNEAQ. With 3 bases removed from V and 7 bases from J, the gap between germline ends came to 16 bases. This CDR3 region has 15 residues. The whole variable domain, remainder taken from reference TRBV7-8 and TRBJ1-5, is GAGVSQSPRYKVAKRGQDVALRCDPISGHVSLFWYQQALGQGPEFLTYFQNEAQLDKSGLPSDRFFAERPEGSVSTLKIQRTQQEDSAVYLCASSFGTRTEQPQHFGDGTRLSIL.

This chain connects TRBV7-9 to TRBJ2-3, with D uncertain. Trimming removed 6 bases at V and 7 bases at J, with 11 bases between. The CDR3 totals 12 residues. From germline, CDR1 is SEHNR and CDR2 FQNEAQ (reference sequence). The CDR3: CASRRVGYTQYF. As DNA, the CDR3 is TGTGCCAGCAGACGGGTCGGGTATACGCAGTATTTT. Full variable domain (outside the CDR3, taken from reference TRBV7-9 and TRBJ2-3): DTGVSQNPRHKITKRGQNVTFRCDPISEHNRLYWYRQTLGQGPEFLTYFQNEAQLEKSRLLSDRFSAERPKGSFSTLEIQRTEQGDSAMYLCASRRVGYTQYFGPGTRLTVL.

The rearrangement links TRBV30 to TRBJ1-2, with D unclear. V was clipped by 3 bases and J by 2 bases, with 10 bases between them. Germline V lookup: CDR1 GTSNPN, CDR2 SVGIG (reference sequence). CDR3 size: 13 residues. CDR3 in amino acids: CAWRNQRNYGYTF. The CDR3 region has the DNA TGTGCCTGGAGAAATCAGAGAAACTATGGCTACACCTTC. The whole variable domain, remainder taken from reference TRBV30 and TRBJ1-2, is SQTIHQWPATLVQPVGSPLSLECTVEGTSNPNLYWYRQAAGRGLQLLFYSVGIGQISSEVPQNLSASRPQDRQFILSSKKLLLSDSGFYLCAWRNQRNYGYTFGSGTRLTVV.

V is TRBV29-1 and J is TRBJ2-5, with D tentatively TRBD2 (6 bases). This CDR3 region has 12 residues. V shed 6 bases and J shed 4 bases, with 12 bases lying between them. Germline CDR1 is SQVTM and CDR2 is ANQGSEA. The CDR3 DNA follows: TGCAGCGTCCGGGACTTAGGAGAGACCCAGTACTTC. Its protein product is CSVRDLGETQYF.

The chain has TRBV10-3 and TRBJ1-1; D gene unclear. The CDR3 contains 11 residues. V was clipped by 2 bases and J by 10 bases, with 8 bases between them. CDR1 and CDR2 from the germline V gene are ENHRY and SYGVKD. The chain's CDR3 is CAISEGVGAFF. For the CDR3, the DNA is TGTGCCATCAGTGAGGGGGTGGGAGCTTTCTTT.

The rearrangement uses TRBV2 and TRBJ1-4; D might be TRBD1 (6 bases). V was shortened by 8 bases and J by 5 bases, with 12 bases between the two germline ends. The CDR3 spans 13 residues. The germline V gene has CDR1 SNHLY and CDR2 FYNNEI. CDR3 region: CASLTGNNEKLFF. The CDR3 DNA reads as TGTGCCAGCCTTACAGGGAACAATGAAAAACTGTTTTTT.

The V and J genes are TRBV9 and TRBJ2-5; D is possibly TRBD1 or TRBD2 (7 bases each). CDR3 length equals 15 residues. Trimming shortened V by 4 bases and J by 5 bases, and 18 bases separated the two germline ends. Looked up from germline, CDR1 is SGDLS and CDR2 is YYNGEE. The CDR3 loop reads CASSRGGGAGETQYF. The CDR3 DNA sequence: TGTGCCAGCAGCCGGGGAGGGGGCGCGGGGGAGACCCAGTACTTC. The whole variable domain, remainder taken from reference TRBV9 and TRBJ2-5, is DSGVTQTPKHLITATGQRVTLRCSPRSGDLSVYWYQQSLDQGLQFLIQYYNGEERAKGNILERFSAQQFPDLHSELNLSSLELGDSALYFCASSRGGGAGETQYFGPGTRLLVL.

The V gene is TRBV30, the J gene TRBJ2-5; the D gene is possibly TRBD2 (5 bases). The CDR3 runs 13 residues. From germline, CDR1 is GTSNPN and CDR2 SVGIG (reference sequence). Trimming removed 1 base from V and 7 bases from J, with 13 bases in between. The chain's CDR3 is CAWSGPFAGTQYF. The CDR3 bases are TGTGCCTGGAGTGGGCCCTTTGCGGGGACCCAGTACTTC.

This chain joins TRBV5-1 and TRBJ2-5, with 13 bases matching TRBD2. The CDR3 extends over 16 amino acids. The junction had 7 bases not matched to a gene; V was cut back by 3 bases and J by 5 bases. Germline lookup yields CDR1 SGHRS and CDR2 YFSETQ. The CDR3 sequence is CASSSELAGGRETQYF. The CDR3 DNA follows: TGCGCCAGCAGCTCAGAACTAGCGGGAGGGCGGGAGACCCAGTACTTC.

This clone appeared a single time. The chain couples TRBV10-3 to TRBJ2-1; unclear D gene. This CDR3 contains 14 residues. CDR1 ENHRY and CDR2 SYGVKD come from the germline V gene. The germline V and J ends were trimmed by 8 bases and 10 bases, with 21 bases remaining between them. The CDR3 region is CAISPGSPPLEQFF. Written as DNA, the CDR3 is TGTGCCATCTCCCCCGGTTCTCCTCCGCTCGAGCAGTTCTTC.

The chain is built from TRBV4-2 and TRBJ2-5; 8 bases are a match to TRBD1. The J call is doubtful: the DNA matches TRBJ2-7 better. The CDR3 has 14 residues. CDR1 is LGHNA, CDR2 YNFKEQ, per germline. DNA for the CDR3: TGTGCCAGCAGCGTTGGGACAGGTACCTACGAGCAGTACTTC. Translation: CASSVGTGTYEQYF.

This clone was detected a few times. The rearrangement joins TRBV10-3 to TRBJ2-2; D remains unclear. The CDR3 spans 14 residues. V was pared by 7 bases and J by 2 bases, with 11 bases between. Germline assignment: CDR1 ENHRY and CDR2 SYGVKD. The CDR3 coding sequence is TGTGCCATCACCCGGGCACACAACACCGGGGAGCTGTTTTTT. Translating it yields CAITRAHNTGELFF.